The 31 T cell receptor beta chains below were found in one sample sequenced in a study of T-cell reconstitution after alpha-beta-depleted transplantation in children. Unique molecular identifiers were built into the TCRbeta library. TCRdb re-derived calls from the PCR reads in MiXCR, one entry per CDR3 protein. The table lists 55,000 to 70,000 distinct CDR3 sequences, 9.5% to 13% of them singletons. The sample consisted of PBMCs, taken before TCRalphabeta/CD19-depleted stem cell transplant. These receptors were obtained from a boy between 10 and 17 years old with acute myeloid leukemia, due to receive a stem cell transplant.

In this sample, this clonotype turned up many times. The gene calls are TRBV11-2 and TRBJ2-7; possible D gene TRBD1, 5 bases. V was trimmed by 3 bases and J by 5 bases, leaving 14 bases between them. This CDR3 has 14 amino acids. Germline-derived CDR1 and CDR2 are SGHAT and FQNNGV. The CDR3 is CASSFALQVHEQYV. The DNA for the CDR3 is TGTGCCAGCAGCTTCGCACTACAGGTTCACGAGCAGTACGTC.

This clonotype was recorded many times. The rearrangement links TRBV11-2 to TRBJ1-1; 8 positions agree with TRBD1. Germline CDR1 SGHAT, CDR2 FQNNGV. The CDR3 sequence is 15 residues long. The CDR3 nucleotides are TGTGCAGTTGGCGACAGGGGAGGGGGGTTCACTGAAGCTTTCTTT. Amino acids: CAVGDRGGGFTEAFF.

The chain couples TRBV7-2 to TRBJ2-5; TRBD1 might be the D (5 bases). This CDR3 has 15 amino acids. Germline V gene data show CDR1 as SGHTA and CDR2 as FQGNSA. The V end was cut by 3 bases, the J end by 2 bases, with 13 bases between. CDR3 in amino acids: CASSFRWGRQETQYF. CDR3 DNA sequence: TGTGCCAGCAGCTTCCGGTGGGGCCGGCAAGAGACCCAGTACTTC.

Many counts were recorded for this clonotype. The gene calls are TRBV24-1 and TRBJ2-3; possibly TRBD2 for D (5 bases). Trimming left V 4 bases short and J 4 bases short, with 14 bases between. The CDR3 has 15 residues. CDR1 and CDR2 (germline): KGHDR, SFDVKD. The CDR3 DNA reads as TGTGCCACCAGTGACCGCGGAAGGGAGTCAGATACGCAGTATTTT. This codes for CATSDRGRESDTQYF.

This clonotype was counted at least ten times. J is TRBJ2-3 and V is TRBV11-2, with 8 positions matching TRBD1. Trimming cost V 5 bases and J 3 bases; bases outside gene matches: 7. The CDR3 is made up of 15 amino acids. Looked up from germline, CDR1 is SGHAT and CDR2 is FQNNGV. The CDR3 nucleotides read TGTGCCAGCAGCCCGGCAGGGGGCAGAACAGATACGCAGTATTTT. This gives the protein CASSPAGGRTDTQYF. The whole variable domain, remainder taken from reference TRBV11-2 and TRBJ2-3, is EAGVAQSPRYKIIEKRQSVAFWCNPISGHATLYWYQQILGQGPKLLIQFQNNGVVDDSQLPKDRFSAERLKGVDSTLKIQPAKLEDSAVYLCASSPAGGRTDTQYFGPGTRLTVL.

The V gene is TRBV27, the J gene TRBJ2-3; no definite D call. V lost 3 bases and J 6 bases, leaving 16 bases between the germline ends. The CDR3 has 15 amino acids. CDR1 and CDR2 (germline): MNHEY, SMNVEV (reference sequence). The CDR3 DNA is TGTGCCAGCAGTTTCGGAGTAGCCGCTGTGGATACGCAGTATTTT. It is translated as CASSFGVAAVDTQYF.

This clonotype was observed once. V usage is TRBV7-2 and J usage is TRBJ2-6; weak D call: TRBD1 (5 bases). Germline V lookup: CDR1 SGHTA, CDR2 FQGNSA. The CDR3 length is 12 residues. Trimming took 9 bases from V and 4 from J, leaving 7 bases between them. The CDR3 region has the DNA TGTGCCAGGGGGCAAGGGGCCAACGTCCTGACTTTC. This gives the protein CARGQGANVLTF.

This clonotype appeared many times. The rearrangement links TRBV28 to TRBJ2-7, with unresolved D. Germline V gene data show CDR1 as MDHEN and CDR2 as SYDVKM. V lost 3 bases, J lost 5 bases, and 8 bases lay in between. This CDR3 spans 12 amino acids. In DNA, the CDR3 is TGTGCCAGCAGTTTTAAAGCGAACGAGCAGTACTTC. Translation gives CASSFKANEQYF.

This clonotype has a count of ten or more. This sequence joins TRBV7-2 and TRBJ2-7; no clear D gene. Germline-derived CDR1 and CDR2 are SGHTA and FQGNSA. This CDR3 contains 14 residues. V was shortened by 1 base and J by 7 bases, with 14 bases between the two germline ends. CDR3 loop: CASSLDRRLAEQYF. CDR3 bases: TGTGCCAGCAGCTTAGACCGCCGCCTTGCGGAGCAGTACTTC. The full variable domain, rest sourced from reference TRBV7-2 and TRBJ2-7, is GAGVSQSPSNKVTEKGKDVELRCDPISGHTALYWYRQSLGQGLEFLIYFQGNSAPDKSGLPSDRFSAERTGGSVSTLTIQRTQQEDSAVYLCASSLDRRLAEQYFGPGTRLTVT.

This clonotype has at least ten counts. This rearrangement joins TRBV20-1 to TRBJ2-5, with TRBD2 matching 10 bases. CDR1 and CDR2 (germline): DFQATT, SNEGSKA (reference sequence). This CDR3 spans 15 amino acids. The junction had 13 bases not matched to a gene; V was cut back by 7 bases and J by 5 bases. The CDR3 region has the DNA TGCAGTGTTCCGCTTCTAGCGGGAGTTCAGGAGACCCAGTACTTC. Its protein product is CSVPLLAGVQETQYF.

With respect to this clonotype: A read error may explain this, as a much larger clone is one base away. The V gene is TRBV6-5, the J gene TRBJ1-2; D ambiguous. In germline, CDR1 is MNHEY, CDR2 SVGAGI. The CDR3 extends over 14 amino acids. The V end lost 0 bases, the J end lost 7 bases, and 12 bases lay between the germline ends. The CDR3 spells CASSYSRVLGGYTF. The CDR3 DNA is TGTGCCAGCAGTTACTCGAGAGTCCTGGGTGGCTACACCTTC.

This clonotype was observed many times. The chain combines TRBV20-1 with TRBJ2-2; perhaps D is TRBD1 or TRBD2 (5 bases each). This CDR3 spans 16 amino acids. Trimming removed 1 base at V and 0 bases at J, with 12 bases between. CDR1 is DFQATT, CDR2 SNEGSKA, per germline (reference sequence). CDR3 in amino acids: CSARARDGPNTGELFF. In nucleotides, the CDR3 is TGCAGTGCTAGAGCCCGGGACGGACCGAACACCGGGGAGCTGTTTTTT.

In this sample, this clonotype turned up many times. The V gene is TRBV12-3 or TRBV12-4, the J gene TRBJ1-1; D not resolved. This CDR3 has 12 amino acids. V was trimmed by 2 bases and J by 6 bases, leaving 7 bases between them. The CDR3 protein is CASSLSGAEAFF. Here the CDR3 DNA reads TGTGCCAGCAGTTTATCGGGCGCTGAAGCTTTCTTT.

There are many counts of this clonotype. The V call is TRBV7-6, the J call TRBJ2-3; D is ambiguous. The CDR3 runs 15 residues. The V end was cut by 1 base, the J end by 1 base, with 9 bases between. Germline V gives CDR1 SGHVS, CDR2 FNYEAQ. CDR3 sequence (DNA): TGTGCCAGCAGCTTAGAAGTGGCGGGCACAGATACGCAGTATTTT. This gives the protein CASSLEVAGTDTQYF.

This clonotype was recorded at least ten times. This chain joins TRBV7-9 and TRBJ2-1; D unclear. V was trimmed by 4 bases and J by 10 bases, leaving 14 bases between them. Germline-derived CDR1 and CDR2 are SEHNR and FQNEAQ (reference sequence). The CDR3 is 13 residues long. The CDR3 DNA sequence: TGTGCCAGCAGCTCGACCCTCGGCGGAGAGCAGTTCTTC. Its protein product is CASSSTLGGEQFF.

Details on this clonotype: A much larger clone lies a single base off, so this may be a read error. This chain joins TRBV27 and TRBJ2-1; D is perhaps TRBD1 or TRBD2 (5 bases each). This CDR3 comprises 16 residues. V dropped 4 bases and J dropped 13 bases, with 26 bases sitting between them. Germline values: CDR1 MNHEY, CDR2 SMNVEV (reference sequence). This chain's CDR3 is CASSSYGRAAGPSQFF. The CDR3, as DNA: TGTGCCAGCAGTTCCTACGGGCGAGCGGCAGGGCCTTCACAGTTCTTC.

This clonotype was counted many times. This chain uses TRBV27 with TRBJ2-3; D may correspond to TRBD1 or TRBD2 (6 bases each). The CDR3 has 13 amino acids. Germline V gene data show CDR1 as MNHEY and CDR2 as SMNVEV (reference sequence). With 8 bases removed from V and 5 bases from J, the gap between germline ends came to 14 bases. The CDR3 DNA sequence: TGTGCCAGCCTAGGGGGGCTAGTAGATACGCAGTATTTT. It is translated as CASLGGLVDTQYF.

This clonotype was recorded at least ten times. The rearrangement uses TRBV9 and TRBJ2-2; a possible D gene is TRBD2 (6 bases). Trimming shortened V by 1 base and J by 9 bases, and 13 bases separated the two germline ends. The CDR3 contains 14 residues. Germline CDR1 reads SGDLS; CDR2 reads YYNGEE. In nucleotides, the CDR3 is TGTGCCAGCAGCGTATCTGGCGGGATCAGGGAGCTGTTTTTT. It translates to CASSVSGGIRELFF.

This clonotype was counted at least ten times. The chain joins TRBV5-1 to TRBJ2-5, with D possibly TRBD1 on 5 matching bases. V lost 4 bases, J lost 7 bases, and 17 bases lay in between. The CDR3 extends over 14 amino acids. The germline gives CDR1 SGHRS, CDR2 YFSETQ. The CDR3 bases are TGCGCCAGCAGCCGCGGAGAGCCGCAGGGGACCCAGTACTTC. Its protein is CASSRGEPQGTQYF.

This clonotype was observed a few times. The V call is TRBV7-6, the J call TRBJ2-1; TRBD2 matches 7 bases. The length of the CDR3 is 16 residues. The germline V gene has CDR1 SGHVS and CDR2 FNYEAQ. The junction had 9 bases not matched to a gene; V was cut back by 3 bases and J by 4 bases. The CDR3 region is CASSLPTGGPYNEQFF. CDR3 bases: TGTGCCAGCAGCTTGCCTACGGGAGGACCTTACAATGAGCAGTTCTTC. Drawing the rest from reference TRBV7-6 and TRBJ2-1, the complete variable domain is GAGVSQSPRYKVTKRGQDVALRCDPISGHVSLYWYRQALGQGPEFLTYFNYEAQQDKSGLPNDRFSAERPEGSISTLTIQRTEQRDSAMYRCASSLPTGGPYNEQFFGPGTRLTVL.

This clonotype was found many times. The chain carries TRBV6-5 and TRBJ1-4, with 7 bases lining up with TRBD1. The CDR3 is 15 amino acids. V was pared by 2 bases and J by 11 bases, with 11 bases of the junction left unmatched. Germline CDR1 is MNHEY and CDR2 is SVGAGI. The CDR3 bases are TGTGCCAGCAGTTACCGTCAGGGGGGATATGGGAAACTGTTTTTT. It is translated as CASSYRQGGYGKLFF.

This clonotype was observed at least ten times. The chain employs TRBV6-2 or TRBV6-3 and TRBJ2-1; D might be TRBD1 (5 bases). The CDR3 has 12 amino acids. The germline V and J ends were trimmed by 7 bases and 9 bases, with 13 bases remaining between them. Germline V gives CDR1 MNHEY, CDR2 SVGEGT. CDR3 loop: CASTGPSSEQFF. CDR3 nucleotide sequence: TGTGCCAGCACAGGGCCGTCCAGTGAGCAGTTCTTC.

This clonotype has ten or more counts. The DNA for the CDR3 is TGTGCCACCAGTGACTTACAGGGCCCAGATACGCAGTATTTT. Its translation is CATSDLQGPDTQYF. V is TRBV24-1 and J is TRBJ2-3; weak D call: TRBD1 (6 bases). Germline assignment: CDR1 KGHDR and CDR2 SFDVKD. The CDR3 runs 14 residues. With 4 bases removed from V and 4 bases from J, the gap between germline ends came to 11 bases.

In this sample, this clonotype turned up many times. This rearrangement joins TRBV6-5 to TRBJ2-7, with D hard to call. Germline V gives CDR1 MNHEY, CDR2 SVGAGI. The CDR3 is 11 residues long. V was shortened by 7 bases and J by 2 bases, with 6 bases between the two germline ends. DNA of the CDR3: TGTGCCAGCACCCCCGCCTACGAGCAGTACTTC. This translates into CASTPAYEQYF.

This clonotype showed up just a few times. V usage is TRBV7-8 and J usage is TRBJ1-5; 10 bases align to TRBD1. This CDR3 is built from 19 residues. Trimming cost V 4 bases and J 5 bases; bases outside gene matches: 17. Germline V gives CDR1 SGHVS, CDR2 FQNEAQ. The CDR3 reads CASSSLRTGGKGGYQPQHF. As DNA, the CDR3 is TGTGCCAGCAGCTCTCTAAGGACAGGGGGGAAGGGGGGCTATCAGCCCCAGCATTTT.

This clonotype was counted ten times or more. The genes are TRBV12-3 or TRBV12-4 and TRBJ2-1; 9 bases map to TRBD2. The length of the CDR3 is 15 residues. Trimming cost V 1 base and J 8 bases; bases outside gene matches: 6. CDR3 residues: CASSLGGGGAHEQFF. The CDR3 DNA reads as TGTGCCAGCAGTTTAGGGGGCGGGGGGGCCCATGAGCAGTTCTTC.

This clonotype was seen ten or more times. The chain couples TRBV4-3 to TRBJ2-7; the D gene is possibly TRBD2 (6 bases). Germline CDR1 is LGHNA and CDR2 is YSLEER. Deletions cut 1 base from V and 7 bases from J, with 14 bases between. This CDR3 has 14 residues. CDR3 region: CASSQATAGGEQYF. CDR3 bases: TGCGCCAGCAGCCAAGCGACAGCGGGCGGGGAGCAGTACTTC.

This chain links TRBV20-1 with TRBJ1-1; tentatively, D is TRBD1 (6 bases). CDR1 is DFQATT and CDR2 is SNEGSKA in the germline V gene (reference sequence). The CDR3 loop spans 11 amino acids. Trimming stripped 2 bases from V and 12 bases from J, with 13 bases between. The CDR3 DNA reads as TGCAGTGCTAGAATACAGGGAGTAACTTTCTTT. It specifies CSARIQGVTFF.

The table lists this clonotype with many counts. The chain carries TRBV5-1 and TRBJ1-3; D ambiguous. Trimming took off 0 bases at V and 2 bases at J, with 9 bases between the two ends. CDR3 length equals 15 residues. Looked up from germline, CDR1 is SGHRS and CDR2 is YFSETQ. This chain's CDR3 is CASSLDVTAGNTIYF. The CDR3 DNA sequence: TGCGCCAGCAGCTTGGACGTGACTGCTGGAAACACCATATATTTT. Full variable domain (remainder filled in from reference TRBV5-1 and TRBJ1-3): KAGVTQTPRYLIKTRGQQVTLSCSPISGHRSVSWYQQTPGQGLQFLFEYFSETQRNKGNFPGRFSGRQFSNSRSEMNVSTLELGDSALYLCASSLDVTAGNTIYFGEGSWLTVV.

This clonotype was seen a handful of times. The chain couples TRBV7-9 to TRBJ1-2; 7 bases fit TRBD1. This CDR3 has 16 residues. The V and J ends lost 1 base and 3 bases, in that order; junction bases with no gene match: 8. Per the germline V gene, CDR1 is SEHNR and CDR2 is FQNEAQ (reference sequence). The CDR3: CASSLDDRERYYGYTF. In DNA form, the CDR3 reads TGTGCCAGCAGCTTAGATGACAGGGAGAGGTACTATGGCTACACCTTC.

This clonotype was observed at least ten times. The rearrangement links TRBV19 to TRBJ1-1, with D possibly being TRBD1 (5 bases). The CDR3 runs to 14 residues. Trimming pared 2 bases from V and 5 bases from J, leaving 12 bases between. CDR1 LNHDA and CDR2 SQIVND come from the germline V gene (reference sequence). CDR3 in DNA: TGTGCCAGTAGTATACGTCAGGGTCCGACTGAAGCTTTCTTT. Translation: CASSIRQGPTEAFF.